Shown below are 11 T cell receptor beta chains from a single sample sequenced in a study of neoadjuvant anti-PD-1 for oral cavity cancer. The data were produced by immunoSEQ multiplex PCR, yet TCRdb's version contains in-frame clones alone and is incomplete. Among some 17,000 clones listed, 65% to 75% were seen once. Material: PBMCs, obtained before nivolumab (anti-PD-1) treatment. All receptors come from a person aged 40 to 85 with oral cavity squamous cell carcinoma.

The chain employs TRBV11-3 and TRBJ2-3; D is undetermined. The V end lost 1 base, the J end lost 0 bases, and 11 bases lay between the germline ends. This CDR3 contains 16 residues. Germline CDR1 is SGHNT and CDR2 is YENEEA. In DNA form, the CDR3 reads TGTGCCAGCAGCTTAGCCGCCGGCCTGAGCACAGATACGCAGTATTTT. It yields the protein CASSLAAGLSTDTQYF.

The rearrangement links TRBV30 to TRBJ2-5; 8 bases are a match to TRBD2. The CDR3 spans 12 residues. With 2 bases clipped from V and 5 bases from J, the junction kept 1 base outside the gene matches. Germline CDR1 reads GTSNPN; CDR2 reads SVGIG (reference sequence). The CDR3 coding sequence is TGTGCCTGGAGTTCGGGGGGGGAGACCCAGTACTTC. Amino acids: CAWSSGGETQYF.

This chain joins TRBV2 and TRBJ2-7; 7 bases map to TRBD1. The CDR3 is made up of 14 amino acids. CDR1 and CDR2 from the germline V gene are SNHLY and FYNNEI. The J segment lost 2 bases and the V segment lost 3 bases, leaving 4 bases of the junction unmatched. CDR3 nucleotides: TGTGCCAGCAGTGATCGACAGGGCCCCTACGAGCAGTACTTC. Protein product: CASSDRQGPYEQYF.

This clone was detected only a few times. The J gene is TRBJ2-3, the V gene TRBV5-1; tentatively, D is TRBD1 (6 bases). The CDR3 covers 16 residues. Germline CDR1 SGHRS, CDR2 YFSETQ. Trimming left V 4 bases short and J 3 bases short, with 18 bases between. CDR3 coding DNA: TGCGCCAGCAGCCTGAAGACAGGCCTCGTGACAGATACGCAGTATTTT. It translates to CASSLKTGLVTDTQYF.

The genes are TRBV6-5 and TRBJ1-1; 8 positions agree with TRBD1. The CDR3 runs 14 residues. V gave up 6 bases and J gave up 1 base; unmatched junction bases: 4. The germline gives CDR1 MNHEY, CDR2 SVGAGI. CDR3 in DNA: TGTGCCAGCAGGCCGGACAGGGCGAACACTGAAGCTTTCTTT. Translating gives CASRPDRANTEAFF.

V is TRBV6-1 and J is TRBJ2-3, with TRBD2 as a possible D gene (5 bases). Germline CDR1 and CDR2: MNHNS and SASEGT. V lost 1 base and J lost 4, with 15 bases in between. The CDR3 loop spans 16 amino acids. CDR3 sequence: CASSEDTRGFPDTQYF. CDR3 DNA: TGTGCCAGCAGTGAAGACACTAGAGGTTTTCCAGATACGCAGTATTTT.

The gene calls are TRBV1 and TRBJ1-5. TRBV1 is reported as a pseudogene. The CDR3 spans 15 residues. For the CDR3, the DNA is TGCACCAGCAGCCCGCAGTGGACAAGGAGGGGGCCCCAGCATTTT. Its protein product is CTSSPQWTRRGPQHF.

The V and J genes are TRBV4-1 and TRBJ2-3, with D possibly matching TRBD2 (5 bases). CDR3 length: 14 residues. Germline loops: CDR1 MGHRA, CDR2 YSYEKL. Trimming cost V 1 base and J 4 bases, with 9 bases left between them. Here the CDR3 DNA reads TGCGCCAGCAGCCAAGCTAGCCCCCCAGATACGCAGTATTTT. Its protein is CASSQASPPDTQYF.

CDR3 nucleotide sequence: TGTGCCAGCAGCCCGGTCGAGACAGGGGTGACTGAAGCTTTCTTT. Its protein product is CASSPVETGVTEAFF. The chain employs TRBV6-1 and TRBJ1-1, with 8 positions matching TRBD1. V was pared by 6 bases and J by 5 bases, with 11 bases of the junction left unmatched. Germline CDR1 is MNHNS and CDR2 is SASEGT. This CDR3 contains 15 residues.

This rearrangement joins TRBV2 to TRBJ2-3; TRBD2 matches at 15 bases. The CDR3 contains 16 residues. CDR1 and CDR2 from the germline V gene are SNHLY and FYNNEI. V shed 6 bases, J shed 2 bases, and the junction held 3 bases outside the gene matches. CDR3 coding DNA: TGTGCCAGCAGCGGGACTAGCGGGAGGCCCACAGATACGCAGTATTTT. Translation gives CASSGTSGRPTDTQYF.

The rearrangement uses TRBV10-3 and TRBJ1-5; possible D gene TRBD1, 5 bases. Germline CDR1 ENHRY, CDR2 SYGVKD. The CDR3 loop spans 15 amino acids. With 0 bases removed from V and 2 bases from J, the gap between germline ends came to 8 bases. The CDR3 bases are TGTGCCATCAGTGAGTCGGGAGGGGGCAATCAGCCCCAGCATTTT. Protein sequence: CAISESGGGNQPQHF.